Presented here are 4 T cell receptor beta chains from one specimen sequenced in a study of blood T cell repertoires in COVID-19. Method: immunoSEQ multiplex PCR; TCRdb's copy keeps in-frame clones and lacks some. The data contain 62,000 or so clones, approximately 85% of them seen just once; the ten biggest clones take up over 4%. Sequenced input: peripheral blood. The receptor source for this set is a human donor in a cohort sampled during active COVID-19.

V is TRBV7-3 and J is TRBJ2-2; possibly TRBD1 for D (7 bases). Looked up from germline, CDR1 is SGHTA and CDR2 is FQGTGA. V was shortened by 2 bases and J by 3 bases, with 19 bases between the two germline ends. The length of the CDR3 is 18 residues. The CDR3 reads CASSLGGFGTDYTGELFF. The CDR3 bases are TGTGCCAGCAGCTTAGGGGGGTTCGGGACAGACTACACCGGGGAGCTGTTTTTT. Together with reference TRBV7-3 and TRBJ2-2, the CDR3 gives the full variable domain: GAGVSQTPSNKVTEKGKYVELRCDPISGHTALYWYRQSLGQGPEFLIYFQGTGAADDSGLPNDRFFAVRPEGSVSTLKIQRTERGDSAVYLCASSLGGFGTDYTGELFFGEGSRLTVL.

This clone was seen a single time. The chain has TRBV27 and TRBJ2-1, with 9 positions matching TRBD1. Germline loops: CDR1 MNHEY, CDR2 SMNVEV (reference sequence). V was pared by 6 bases and J by 7 bases, with 10 bases of the junction left unmatched. The CDR3 sequence is 15 residues long. CDR3 DNA sequence: TGTGCCAGCAGCTACAGGGGGCTTCAAACAAATGAGCAGTTCTTC. Translating gives CASSYRGLQTNEQFF.

The V gene is TRBV7-3, the J gene TRBJ2-3, with TRBD2 identical over 7 bases. The trim removed 5 bases at V and 2 bases at J, leaving 7 bases unmatched. Germline CDR1 SGHTA, CDR2 FQGTGA. The CDR3 contains 15 residues. CDR3 in DNA: TGTGCCAGCAGCCTCATGGGGGGGTCCACAGATACGCAGTATTTT. Translating gives CASSLMGGSTDTQYF.

The chain links TRBV6-5 to TRBJ2-2, with 7 positions matching TRBD1. Germline CDR1 reads MNHEY; CDR2 reads SVGAGI. The V segment lost 6 bases and the J segment 0 bases; nucleotides outside the gene matches: 4. The CDR3 has 15 amino acids. The CDR3 region has the DNA TGTGCCAGCAGCGACGGGACAGCGAACACCGGGGAGCTGTTTTTT. Translating it yields CASSDGTANTGELFF.